Below, 13 T cell receptor beta chains from the same sample are listed, as sequenced in a study of blood T cell repertoires in COVID-19. Sequenced by immunoSEQ multiplex PCR; TCRdb stores in-frame clones only, minus some. This table has about 210,000 clones, 75% to 85% appearing once. The sample taken for sequencing was peripheral blood. The source of these receptors is a man between 50 and 59 years old with active or convalescent COVID-19.

The chain couples TRBV28 to TRBJ2-1; 9 nucleotides match TRBD2. Germline V lookup: CDR1 MDHEN, CDR2 SYDVKM. This CDR3 is built from 19 residues. With V trimmed by 6 bases and J by 2 bases, 17 bases remained unmatched. The DNA for the CDR3 is TGTGCCAGCAGGTCTAGCGGGGTCAAGTCGGGACTAACCTACAATGAGCAGTTCTTC. This gives the protein CASRSSGVKSGLTYNEQFF.

The chain carries TRBV6-5 and TRBJ1-2; no definite D call. Trimming took 2 bases from V and 4 from J, leaving 5 bases between them. Germline values: CDR1 MNHEY, CDR2 SVGAGI. The CDR3 loop spans 12 amino acids. In DNA form, the CDR3 reads TGTGCCAGCAGTTACGGCAGCTATGGCTACACCTTC. Its protein product is CASSYGSYGYTF.

The chain uses TRBV2 and TRBJ2-1; 7 positions match TRBD1. CDR3 length: 13 residues. After removal of 4 bases from V and 9 bases from J, the junction contained 6 bases not matched to a gene. Germline loops: CDR1 SNHLY, CDR2 FYNNEI. For the CDR3, the DNA is TGTGCCAGCAGTGGACAGGGTCAGGGTGAGCAGTTCTTC. It encodes CASSGQGQGEQFF.

The chain recombines TRBV5-4 with TRBJ1-3, with a possible D match to TRBD1 (6 bases). The CDR3 consists of 15 residues. CDR1 SGHNT and CDR2 YYREEE come from the germline V gene (reference sequence). V lost 0 bases, J lost 4 bases, and 11 bases lay in between. DNA for the CDR3: TGTGCCAGCAGCTTGGACAGGGCAGCAGGAAACACCATATATTTT. Its translation: CASSLDRAAGNTIYF.

The J gene is TRBJ2-5, the V gene TRBV7-2; tentative D call: TRBD2 (5 bases). This CDR3 is 12 amino acids long. Trimming took 1 base from V and 10 from J, leaving 10 bases between them. Looked up from germline, CDR1 is SGHTA and CDR2 is FQGNSA. The CDR3 loop reads CASSLGARGQYF. CDR3 in DNA: TGTGCCAGCAGCTTAGGGGCTCGGGGCCAGTACTTC.

This rearrangement joins TRBV28 to TRBJ2-7, with TRBD1 as a possible D gene (5 bases). Germline lookup yields CDR1 MDHEN and CDR2 SYDVKM. Trimming pared 2 bases from V and 7 bases from J, leaving 12 bases between. The CDR3 has 13 residues. The chain's CDR3 is CASSLTQDGEQYF. CDR3 coding DNA: TGTGCCAGCAGTTTAACACAGGATGGTGAGCAGTACTTC.

The V call is TRBV12-3 or TRBV12-4, the J call TRBJ1-2; D remains ambiguous. V gave up 6 bases and J gave up 5 bases, with 10 bases separating them. This CDR3 contains 12 residues. CDR3 bases: TGTGCCAGCAGCGGACTGGGGTATGGCTACACCTTC. Translation: CASSGLGYGYTF.

CDR3 DNA: TGTGCCAGCAGCCAGAGACAGGGGGCCGGGACCCAGTACTTC. Translation: CASSQRQGAGTQYF. This chain joins TRBV7-8 and TRBJ2-5; 10 bases agree with TRBD1. This CDR3 is built from 14 residues. V lost 5 bases and J lost 7; bases outside the gene matches: 7. Germline V gene sequence: CDR1 SGHVS, CDR2 FQNEAQ.

The chain employs TRBV28 and TRBJ2-7, with a possible D match to TRBD2 (7 bases). V was clipped by 4 bases and J by 4 bases, with 20 bases between them. The CDR3 spans 16 residues. CDR1 and CDR2 (germline): MDHEN, SYDVKM. CDR3 nucleotide sequence: TGTGCCAGCAGTTCATATTATTTACAGGGAGGGTACGAGCAGTACGTC. It is translated as CASSSYYLQGGYEQYV.

This clone was seen a handful of times. The chain has TRBV5-1 and TRBJ1-1; D perhaps matches TRBD1 (5 bases). Trimming removed 2 bases at V and 3 bases at J, with 8 bases between. Germline CDR1 and CDR2: SGHRS and YFSETQ. This CDR3 comprises 13 residues. The CDR3 protein is CASSFGGDTEAFF. CDR3 bases: TGCGCCAGCAGCTTCGGGGGGGACACTGAAGCTTTCTTT. The full variable domain, in which reference TRBV5-1 and TRBJ1-1 provide the parts outside the CDR3, is KAGVTQTPRYLIKTRGQQVTLSCSPISGHRSVSWYQQTPGQGLQFLFEYFSETQRNKGNFPGRFSGRQFSNSRSEMNVSTLELGDSALYLCASSFGGDTEAFFGQGTRLTVV.

The gene calls are TRBV5-1 and TRBJ2-2; 8 nucleotides line up with TRBD1. The V and J ends lost 0 bases and 6 bases, in that order; junction bases with no gene match: 7. The germline CDR1 and CDR2 sequences are SGHRS and YFSETQ. The CDR3 contains 16 residues. The CDR3 is CASSLAGTGRAGELFF. CDR3 nucleotide sequence: TGCGCCAGCAGCTTGGCCGGGACAGGCAGGGCCGGGGAGCTGTTTTTT.

The rearrangement links TRBV29-1 to TRBJ2-1; possible D gene TRBD1, 6 bases. CDR3 length equals 13 residues. V gave up 7 bases and J gave up 4 bases, with 14 bases separating them. Per germline, CDR1 SQVTM and CDR2 ANQGSEA. The CDR3 nucleotides read TGCAGCGCAGACAGGCAACCTTACAATGAGCAGTTCTTC. This gives the protein CSADRQPYNEQFF.

The rearrangement joins TRBV18 to TRBJ1-3, with D possibly being TRBD1 (6 bases). The CDR3 is 15 amino acids. The ends were cut back, 5 bases at V and 0 bases at J, with 11 bases in the middle. The germline V gene encodes CDR1 KGHSH and CDR2 LQKENI. The DNA of the CDR3 is TGTGCCAGCTCAGCAAAGACAGGCTCTGGAAACACCATATATTTT. It translates to CASSAKTGSGNTIYF.